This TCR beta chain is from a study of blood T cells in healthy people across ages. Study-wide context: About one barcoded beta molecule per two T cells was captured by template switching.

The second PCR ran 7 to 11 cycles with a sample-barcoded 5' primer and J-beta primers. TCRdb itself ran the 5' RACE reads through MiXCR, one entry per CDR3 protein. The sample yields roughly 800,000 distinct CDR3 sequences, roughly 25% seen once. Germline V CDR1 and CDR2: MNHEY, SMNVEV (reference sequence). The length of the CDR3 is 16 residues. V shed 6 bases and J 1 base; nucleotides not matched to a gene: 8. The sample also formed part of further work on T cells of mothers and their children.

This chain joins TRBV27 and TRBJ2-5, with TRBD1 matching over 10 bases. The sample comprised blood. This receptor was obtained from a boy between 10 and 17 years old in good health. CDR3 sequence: CASSPRQGARQETQYF. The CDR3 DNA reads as TGTGCCAGCAGCCCAAGACAGGGGGCGCGCCAAGAGACCCAGTACTTC.